A single sample gave rise to the 9 T cell receptor beta chains below, sequenced in a study of cytomegalovirus exposure and HLA in healthy donors. Profiling relied on immunoSEQ multiplex PCR, and the TCRdb table lists in-frame clones only, not all of them. Of 100,000 to 120,000 clones listed, 70% to 90% were seen once; the top ten hold around 1.4%. The sample comprised PBMCs. Receptors originate from a woman in her 30s in good health and CMV-seropositive.

This chain joins TRBV10-3 and TRBJ1-1; D is ambiguous. The CDR3 runs 13 residues. V was clipped by 8 bases and J by 0 bases, with 10 bases between them. CDR1 is ENHRY and CDR2 is SYGVKD in the germline V gene. The CDR3: CAISAAVNTEAFF. In DNA form, the CDR3 reads TGTGCCATCTCCGCGGCAGTGAACACTGAAGCTTTCTTT.

The chain couples TRBV6-6 to TRBJ1-2; D uncertain. CDR3 length: 11 residues. Trimming removed 5 bases from V and 8 bases from J, with 9 bases in between. Per germline, CDR1 MNHNY and CDR2 SVGAGI (reference sequence). The CDR3 DNA reads as TGTGCCAGCAGTCTGGGCGGGGGCTACACCTTC. Translation: CASSLGGGYTF.

The V gene is TRBV28, the J gene TRBJ1-1, with a weak D call TRBD1 (6 bases). CDR1 and CDR2 (germline): MDHEN, SYDVKM. This CDR3 is 14 amino acids long. V lost 5 bases and J 4 bases, leaving 14 bases between the germline ends. The CDR3 reads CASSLQGSLTEAFF. DNA of the CDR3: TGTGCCAGCAGTCTACAGGGATCCCTCACTGAAGCTTTCTTT. The full variable domain, its missing parts supplied by reference TRBV28 and TRBJ1-1, is DVKVTQSSRYLVKRTGEKVFLECVQDMDHENMFWYRQDPGLGLRLIYFSYDVKMKEKGDIPEGYSVSREKKERFSLILESASTNQTSMYLCASSLQGSLTEAFFGQGTRLTVV.

The rearrangement links TRBV29-1 to TRBJ2-7, with 8 bases fitting TRBD1. This CDR3 contains 12 residues. Trimming removed 7 bases from V and 2 bases from J; junction bases left unmatched: 4. In germline, CDR1 is SQVTM, CDR2 ANQGSEA. The CDR3 spells CSGGQGAYEQYF. In DNA form, the CDR3 reads TGCAGCGGCGGACAGGGCGCCTACGAGCAGTACTTC.

The chain links TRBV18 to TRBJ1-6; 7 nucleotides line up with TRBD1. The ends lost 2 bases at V and 8 bases at J; junction bases unmatched: 6. The CDR3 contains 15 residues. Per the germline V gene, CDR1 is KGHSH and CDR2 is LQKENI. This chain's CDR3 is CASSPGRGGDSPLHF. CDR3 nucleotide sequence: TGTGCCAGCTCACCAGGTCGAGGGGGCGATTCACCCCTCCACTTT.

The chain is built from TRBV5-1 and TRBJ2-1; 7 bases agree with TRBD1. V lost 5 bases and J lost 7; bases outside the gene matches: 18. CDR3 length: 17 amino acids. Germline V lookup: CDR1 SGHRS, CDR2 YFSETQ. CDR3 amino acids: CASSLHHSGGNENEQFF. The CDR3 bases are TGCGCCAGCAGTCTTCACCATTCAGGGGGTAATGAGAATGAGCAGTTCTTC.

This clone was counted once. J is TRBJ1-5 and V is TRBV28; TRBD1 is a possible D gene (5 bases). Germline assignment: CDR1 MDHEN and CDR2 SYDVKM. The CDR3 sequence is 13 residues long. The V end lost 7 bases, the J end lost 3 bases, and 10 bases lay between the germline ends. For the CDR3, the DNA is TGTGCCAGCAAGGCAGGGCTCAATCAGCCCCAGCATTTT. Translation gives CASKAGLNQPQHF.

The gene calls are TRBV2 and TRBJ2-1; 15 bases are a match to TRBD2. This CDR3 is 16 amino acids long. The J segment lost 7 bases and the V segment lost 5 bases, leaving 6 bases of the junction unmatched. From germline, CDR1 is SNHLY and CDR2 FYNNEI. The CDR3 spells CASSTRTSGRENEQFF. CDR3 sequence (DNA): TGTGCCAGCAGTACCAGGACTAGCGGGAGGGAAAATGAGCAGTTCTTC. The full variable domain, rest sourced from reference TRBV2 and TRBJ2-1, is EPEVTQTPSHQVTQMGQEVILRCVPISNHLYFYWYRQILGQKVEFLVSFYNNEISEKSEIFDDQFSVERPDGSNFTLKIRSTKLEDSAMYFCASSTRTSGRENEQFFGPGTRLTVL.

The rearrangement uses TRBV12-5 and TRBJ2-1; 7 bases are a match to TRBD1. With 0 bases clipped from V and 5 bases from J, the junction kept 1 base outside the gene matches. CDR1 is LGHNT and CDR2 is FRNRAP in the germline V gene. The CDR3 has 14 residues. The CDR3 loop is CASGLVTGNNEQFF. The DNA for the CDR3 is TGTGCTAGTGGTTTGGTGACAGGGAACAATGAGCAGTTCTTC.